The 29 T cell receptor beta chains below were found in one sample sequenced in a study of identical twins (dated by TCRdb to 2016 to 2017). The library relied on 5' RACE. TCRdb records Illumina HiSeq 2000 as the sequencer. Through fastp at Q25 and MiXCR, TCRdb rebuilt clones from the public reads, retaining in-frame beta chains. One record per CDR3 amino acid sequence lists the most common genes and DNA. The sample table holds about 480,000 distinct CDR3 sequences, of which more than 13% were seen once. The ten top clones hold about 0.53% of the sample. The same specimen was also included in a second study, on yellow fever vaccine responses in identical twins.

The sequencing sample was made of CD4+ T cells sorted from blood. All receptors derive from a woman aged 18-35 years in good health.

This clonotype was seen at least ten times. The chain couples TRBV10-3 to TRBJ1-4, with D perhaps TRBD1 (6 bases). Germline V gives CDR1 ENHRY, CDR2 SYGVKD. The CDR3 is made up of 15 amino acids. The V end was cut by 4 bases, the J end by 5 bases, with 14 bases between. CDR3 residues: CAISGTDPDNEKLFF. In nucleotides, the CDR3 is TGTGCCATCAGTGGGACAGACCCCGACAATGAAAAACTGTTTTTT.

This clonotype was seen at least ten times. This chain joins TRBV12-3 or TRBV12-4 and TRBJ2-1; TRBD2 agrees at 7 bases. The CDR3 is made up of 19 amino acids. The junction had 11 bases not matched to a gene; V was cut back by 0 bases and J by 0 bases. The CDR3 nucleotides read TGTGCCAGCAGTTTAGCGAAGGCTAGCGGAAAGAGCTCCTACAATGAGCAGTTCTTC. This sequence encodes CASSLAKASGKSSYNEQFF.

V and J are TRBV10-3 and TRBJ2-3; no reliable D call. This CDR3 comprises 13 residues. The germline gives CDR1 ENHRY, CDR2 SYGVKD. The V end was cut by 7 bases, the J end by 2 bases, with 10 bases between. In nucleotides, the CDR3 is TGTGCCATCAAAGGTTTGGCCACAGATACGCAGTATTTT. Protein product: CAIKGLATDTQYF.

This clonotype has a handful of counts. This chain connects TRBV9 to TRBJ2-3, with 8 bases aligning to TRBD1. Looked up from germline, CDR1 is SGDLS and CDR2 is YYNGEE. This CDR3 spans 16 amino acids. The junction had 6 bases not matched to a gene; V was cut back by 0 bases and J by 3 bases. The CDR3 bases are TGTGCCAGCAGCGTAGAGCAGGGGGCTCGTACAGATACGCAGTATTTT. This translates into CASSVEQGARTDTQYF.

The gene calls are TRBV6-5 and TRBJ1-2; D call uncertain. V lost 0 bases, J lost 1 base, and 6 bases lay in between. The CDR3 is made up of 14 amino acids. The germline CDR1 and CDR2 sequences are MNHEY and SVGAGI. The CDR3 is CASSYSGSNYGYTF. The DNA of the CDR3 is TGTGCCAGCAGTTACTCAGGCAGTAACTATGGCTACACCTTC.

This clonotype was recorded a few times. The rearrangement links TRBV10-3 to TRBJ2-7, with D possibly TRBD1 on 6 matching bases. V lost 2 bases, J lost 1 base, and 12 bases lay in between. CDR1 ENHRY and CDR2 SYGVKD come from the germline V gene. The CDR3 has 15 amino acids. The CDR3 reads CAISEGTGYSYEQYF. The DNA for the CDR3 is TGTGCCATCAGTGAGGGTACAGGGTATTCCTACGAGCAGTACTTC.

This clonotype was counted a few times. The chain joins TRBV29-1 to TRBJ1-5; 7 positions agree with TRBD1. Germline trimming cut 4 bases from V and 4 bases from J; bases unmatched to any gene: 13. Germline lookup yields CDR1 SQVTM and CDR2 ANQGSEA. The CDR3 is 16 amino acids. The CDR3, as DNA: TGCAGCGTTGTTTTGGCAGGGGGTCCGAGAAATCAGCCCCAGCATTTT. Protein sequence: CSVVLAGGPRNQPQHF.

This clonotype was seen more than once but under ten times. The rearrangement uses TRBV12-3 or TRBV12-4 and TRBJ2-3, with D possibly TRBD2 on 7 matching bases. The V gene lost 2 bases and the J gene lost 2 bases, with 17 bases spanning the gap. This CDR3 has 17 amino acids. The CDR3 nucleotides read TGTGCCAGCAGTTTAAGCCTAGGGGGGGGATACACAGATACGCAGTATTTT. Residues: CASSLSLGGGYTDTQYF.

The V gene is TRBV12-3 or TRBV12-4, the J gene TRBJ2-5, with 7 bases fitting TRBD2. V dropped 2 bases and J dropped 4; count of bases not matched to a gene: 10. This CDR3 spans 16 amino acids. The DNA for the CDR3 is TGTGCCAGCAGTTTATCGGTCAGCGGGGATTTAGAGACCCAGTACTTC. Protein product: CASSLSVSGDLETQYF.

The genes are TRBV28 and TRBJ2-7; D might be TRBD2 (5 bases). Trimming removed 1 base from V and 2 bases from J, with 18 bases in between. This CDR3 is built from 17 residues. Germline loops: CDR1 MDHEN, CDR2 SYDVKM. The CDR3 loop reads CASSLSRRVLLAYEQYF. As DNA, the CDR3 is TGTGCCAGCAGTTTATCCCGACGGGTTCTACTAGCCTACGAGCAGTACTTC.

The sample holds many counts of this clonotype. The V call is TRBV5-1, the J call TRBJ1-2; D might be TRBD1 (5 bases). The CDR3 extends over 14 amino acids. V lost 4 bases and J 5 bases, leaving 15 bases between the germline ends. Germline CDR1 SGHRS, CDR2 YFSETQ. The CDR3 loop is CASSPKGAPYGYTF. The CDR3 coding sequence is TGCGCCAGCAGCCCGAAAGGGGCTCCTTATGGCTACACCTTC.

V usage is TRBV12-3 or TRBV12-4 and J usage is TRBJ2-2; 8 nucleotides agree with TRBD2. The V segment lost 5 bases and the J segment 7 bases; nucleotides outside the gene matches: 3. This CDR3 contains 13 residues. CDR3 bases: TGTGCCAGCAGTCAAACTAGCGGCGGGGAGCTGTTTTTT. Its protein is CASSQTSGGELFF.

This clonotype was counted many times. The rearrangement links TRBV12-3 or TRBV12-4 to TRBJ2-3; 7 bases line up with TRBD1. V trimming: 0 bases; J trimming: 4 bases; junction bases outside the gene matches: 4. The CDR3 length is 15 residues. The CDR3 loop is CASSLALRGPDTQYF. CDR3 nucleotides: TGTGCCAGCAGTTTAGCGCTAAGGGGGCCAGATACGCAGTATTTT.

The chain combines TRBV20-1 with TRBJ1-6; D is perhaps TRBD1 (6 bases). The ends were cut back, 3 bases at V and 12 bases at J, with 12 bases in the middle. The CDR3 is 12 amino acids. In germline, CDR1 is DFQATT, CDR2 SNEGSKA (reference sequence). The CDR3 protein is CSASYREGPLHF. CDR3 in DNA: TGCAGTGCTAGCTACAGGGAGGGACCCCTCCACTTT.

This rearrangement joins TRBV6-5 to TRBJ2-2, with D tentatively TRBD1 or TRBD2 (5 bases each). Trimming left V 2 bases short and J 4 bases short, with 17 bases between. CDR3 length equals 17 residues. Germline CDR1 reads MNHEY; CDR2 reads SVGAGI. CDR3 protein: CASSYNGAGFATGELFF. As DNA, the CDR3 is TGTGCCAGCAGTTACAACGGGGCAGGGTTTGCCACCGGGGAGCTGTTTTTT.

The chain combines TRBV20-1 with TRBJ2-7; 7 bases align to TRBD2. This CDR3 spans 14 amino acids. Germline V gene lookup returns CDR1 DFQATT and CDR2 SNEGSKA (reference sequence). The ends lost 3 bases at V and 3 bases at J; junction bases unmatched: 8. The CDR3 is CSARSGGLFYEQYF. The CDR3, as DNA: TGCAGTGCTAGGTCGGGAGGACTCTTCTACGAGCAGTACTTC.

This clonotype was seen only a few times. The chain uses TRBV29-1 and TRBJ1-1; the D is unclear. CDR3 size: 12 residues. Germline V gene lookup returns CDR1 SQVTM and CDR2 ANQGSEA. With 6 bases removed from V and 1 base from J, the gap between germline ends came to 9 bases. CDR3 loop: CSVQMGNTEAFF. In DNA form, the CDR3 reads TGCAGCGTACAGATGGGGAACACTGAAGCTTTCTTT.

This chain links TRBV20-1 with TRBJ2-5; no definite D call. The CDR3 consists of 11 residues. The germline V gene encodes CDR1 DFQATT and CDR2 SNEGSKA (reference sequence). The CDR3 spells CSAEIQETQYF. The CDR3 DNA sequence: TGCAGCGCCGAGATCCAAGAGACCCAGTACTTC.

The rearrangement links TRBV6-2 or TRBV6-3 to TRBJ2-7, with 11 bases fitting TRBD2. With V trimmed by 6 bases and J by 7 bases, 8 bases remained unmatched. The CDR3 runs 14 residues. Per germline, CDR1 MNHEY and CDR2 SVGEGT. Written as DNA, the CDR3 is TGTGCCAGCAGCGCACTAGCGGGAGTAGGTGAGCAGTACTTC. The encoded protein is CASSALAGVGEQYF.

The CDR3 DNA is TGTGCCAGCTCACCCCTCGAGAGGGAGACCCAGTACTTC. Amino acid sequence: CASSPLERETQYF. The J gene is TRBJ2-5, the V gene TRBV18, with no clear D. CDR3 size: 13 residues. Germline V gene data show CDR1 as KGHSH and CDR2 as LQKENI. V was cut by 3 bases and J by 5 bases, with 10 bases left in between.

This clonotype was counted only a few times. The genes are TRBV12-3 or TRBV12-4 and TRBJ2-1, with TRBD2 matching over 9 bases. The trim removed 4 bases at V and 8 bases at J, leaving 12 bases unmatched. The CDR3 extends over 16 amino acids. The CDR3 sequence is CASSSRGSGSVYEQFF. CDR3 sequence (DNA): TGTGCCAGCAGTTCTCGTGGTAGCGGGAGTGTCTATGAGCAGTTCTTC.

This clonotype was seen more than once but under ten times. The rearrangement links TRBV24-1 to TRBJ2-7; D assignment may be TRBD1 or TRBD2 (7 bases each). The germline V gene encodes CDR1 KGHDR and CDR2 SFDVKD. V dropped 9 bases and J dropped 9 bases, with 23 bases sitting between them. The CDR3 is 14 residues long. The CDR3 DNA is TGTGCCACCGGGGACAGCGGGACAATTGAGGGGCAGTACTTC. Its translation: CATGDSGTIEGQYF.

This clonotype has at least ten counts. The chain combines TRBV11-3 with TRBJ2-1, with D possibly called TRBD1 or TRBD2 (6 bases each). Germline lookup yields CDR1 SGHNT and CDR2 YENEEA. V gave up 1 base and J gave up 9 bases, with 13 bases separating them. CDR3 size: 14 residues. The CDR3 DNA follows: TGTGCCAGCAGCTTAGGACAGGTCGGGAGTGAGCAGTTCTTC. This codes for CASSLGQVGSEQFF.

In its sample, this clonotype was seen many times. The gene calls are TRBV7-9 and TRBJ2-3, with 9 bases lining up with TRBD1. Germline trimming cut 2 bases from V and 6 bases from J; bases unmatched to any gene: 3. The V gene's germline CDR1 is SEHNR and CDR2 FQNEAQ (reference sequence). The CDR3 length is 14 residues. The CDR3 region has the DNA TGTGCCAGCAGCTTAAGGGGACAGGGCGATACGCAGTATTTT. This codes for CASSLRGQGDTQYF.

This clonotype appeared a few times. V and J are TRBV7-2 and TRBJ2-1; D unclear. Germline CDR1 reads SGHTA; CDR2 reads FQGNSA. The CDR3 totals 11 residues. With 8 bases removed from V and 10 bases from J, the gap between germline ends came to 12 bases. CDR3 loop: CASLGINEQFF. Written as DNA, the CDR3 is TGTGCCAGCCTGGGAATAAACGAGCAGTTCTTC.

Ten or more counts support this clonotype. CDR3 nucleotide sequence: TGCGCCAGCAGCCAAGAGTCGACGAACACCGGGGAGCTGTTTTTT. This encodes CASSQESTNTGELFF. The chain employs TRBV4-3 and TRBJ2-2; no firm D call. Germline values: CDR1 LGHNA, CDR2 YSLEER. V lost 0 bases, J lost 0 bases, and 5 bases lay in between. This CDR3 is 15 amino acids long.

In this sample, this clonotype turned up a few times. The V gene is TRBV6-1, the J gene TRBJ2-2, with D perhaps TRBD2 (5 bases). Germline V lookup: CDR1 MNHNS, CDR2 SASEGT. The CDR3 runs to 14 residues. Trimming pared 5 bases from V and 5 bases from J, leaving 12 bases between. In DNA form, the CDR3 reads TGTGCCAGCAGTCCCCGGTCGGGAACCGGGGAGCTGTTTTTT. This translates into CASSPRSGTGELFF.

There are many counts of this clonotype. CDR3 sequence reads: CATSRGDLWAGELFF. The CDR3 DNA sequence: TGTGCCACCAGCAGAGGCGACCTCTGGGCCGGGGAGCTGTTTTTT. The chain joins TRBV15 to TRBJ2-2; D is unresolved. V lost 1 base and J 6 bases, leaving 12 bases between the germline ends. Germline V lookup: CDR1 LNHNV, CDR2 YYDKDF (reference sequence). CDR3 size: 15 residues.

The sample holds a few counts of this clonotype. The rearrangement joins TRBV3-1 to TRBJ2-7; D possibly corresponds to TRBD2 (7 bases). The germline V gene encodes CDR1 LGHDT and CDR2 YNNKEL (reference sequence). V dropped 6 bases and J dropped 0 bases, with 12 bases sitting between them. This CDR3 region has 14 residues. The CDR3 reads CASRVGGASYEQYF. The CDR3 coding sequence is TGTGCCAGCAGAGTTGGGGGGGCCTCCTACGAGCAGTACTTC.